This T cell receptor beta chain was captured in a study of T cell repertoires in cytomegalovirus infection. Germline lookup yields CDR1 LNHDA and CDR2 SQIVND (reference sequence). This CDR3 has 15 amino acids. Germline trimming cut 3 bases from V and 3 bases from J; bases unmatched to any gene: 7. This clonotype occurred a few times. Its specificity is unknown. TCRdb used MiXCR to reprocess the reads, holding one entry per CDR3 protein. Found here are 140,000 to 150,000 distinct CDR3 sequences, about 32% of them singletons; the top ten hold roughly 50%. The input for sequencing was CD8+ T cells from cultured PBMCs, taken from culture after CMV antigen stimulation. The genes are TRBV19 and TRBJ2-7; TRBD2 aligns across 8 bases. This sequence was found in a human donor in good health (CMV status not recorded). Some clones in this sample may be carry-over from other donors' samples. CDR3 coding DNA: TGTGCCAGTAGTATTGGTAGCGGGGACATCTACGAGCAGTACTTC. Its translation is CASSIGSGDIYEQYF.